This is a list of T cell receptor beta chains from one sample in a study of OX40 agonist ivuxolimab in advanced cancers. The table came from immunoSEQ multiplex PCR; TCRdb's copy has only in-frame clones and leaves some out. In the table there are tens of thousands of clones, around 87% of which are singletons. This sample comprised CD4+ or CD8+ T cells sorted from blood, obtained in a trial of the OX40 agonist ivuxolimab. All receptors come from an adult with an advanced solid tumor such as melanoma, head and neck, liver or kidney cancer. Both conserved end residues are part of each CDR3. D genes are given only for firm matches. Some rows have no size entry. The others give once, few or many, or a class for an expanded clone.

few	TRBD1	TRBV11-3	TRBJ2-3	TGTGCCAGCAGCCCGGGACAGGGTGATACGCAGTATTTT	CASSPGQGDTQYF
.	.	TRBV5-1	TRBJ2-3	TGCGCCAGCAGGCTGGGATTCACAGATACGCAGTATTTT	CASRLGFTDTQYF
few	.	TRBV5-6	TRBJ2-6	TGTGCCAGCAGCTTGGTTGAGGGCGCCGGGGCCAACGTCCTGACTTTC	CASSLVEGAGANVLTF
.	TRBD2	TRBV9	TRBJ2-1	TGTGCCAGCAGCGTAGGACGGGGGGGTAGTGAGCAGTTCTTC	CASSVGRGGSEQFF
.	.	TRBV15	TRBJ2-7	TGTGCCACCAGCAGAGATGTTACAGTTCTGTCCTACGAGCAGTACTTC	CATSRDVTVLSYEQYF
.	.	TRBV14	TRBJ2-3	TGTGCCAGCAGCCAAGTCAGGGGCTTTAACACAGATACGCAGTATTTT	CASSQVRGFNTDTQYF
.	.	TRBV19	TRBJ2-1	TGTGCCAGTAACTTTCCGGGGGCGTCCTACAATGAGCAGTTCTTC	CASNFPGASYNEQFF
once	.	TRBV10-1	TRBJ2-1	TGCGCCAGCAGTGAGTCGATGGGCTCCTACAATGAGCAGTTCTTC	CASSESMGSYNEQFF
.	.	TRBV12-1	TRBJ1-5	TGTGCCAGCAGCTTTGACAGGGTGGGGGATAGCAATCAGCCCCAGCATTTT	CASSFDRVGDSNQPQHF
.	.	TRBV5-6	TRBJ2-2	TGTGCCAGCAGCTTGGTTGGCAGGGGCGGAACGAACACCGGGGAGCTGTTTTTT	CASSLVGRGGTNTGELFF
.	TRBD2	TRBV4-2	TRBJ2-5	TGTGCCAGCAGCCAAACCACTAGCGGGGGCCCCAGGGAGACCCAGTACTTC	CASSQTTSGGPRETQYF
.	.	TRBV7-2	TRBJ1-4	TGTGCCAGCAGACCAGCCGGGGGACGTGCTAATGAAAAACTGTTTTTT	CASRPAGGRANEKLFF
.	TRBD2	TRBV5-6	TRBJ2-3	TGTGCCAGCAGCGACGCCCGGACTAGAAGTAGCACAGATACGCAGTATTTT	CASSDARTRSSTDTQYF
.	.	TRBV5-4	TRBJ1-2	TGCGCCAGCAGCCAAGAACTGAACGCTAACTATGGCTACACCTTC	CASSQELNANYGYTF
.	TRBD2	TRBV19	TRBJ2-3	TGTGCCAGTAGTACCGGACTAGCGGGAAGGTCTCGCACAGATACGCAGTATTTT	CASSTGLAGRSRTDTQYF
.	.	TRBV9	TRBJ1-1	TGTGCCAGCAGCGTAGTTGGGGGCGCGGCTGAAGCTTTCTTT	CASSVVGGAAEAFF
.	.	TRBV2	TRBJ1-4	TGTGCCAGCAGAGAAGGGGGATCTAATGAAAAACTGTTTTTT	CASREGGSNEKLFF
.	.	TRBV7-8	TRBJ2-1	TGTGCCAGCAGCTTAGCGTCGACTAGCCCAGGGGACAATGAGCAGTTCTTC	CASSLASTSPGDNEQFF
.	.	TRBV5-1	TRBJ2-3	TGCGCCAGCAGCTTTGGGGCGGCCACAGATACGCAGTATTTT	CASSFGAATDTQYF
.	.	TRBV29-1	TRBJ2-7	TGCAGCGTTCAACAGGTGGGGGCCGAGCAGTACTTC	CSVQQVGAEQYF
.	.	TRBV5-4	TRBJ2-1	TGTGCCAGCAGCCTGGATGGAAATGAGCAGTTCTTC	CASSLDGNEQFF
once	TRBD2	TRBV5-4	TRBJ2-2	TGTGCCAGCAGCCAAGATGGACTAGCGGGAGGTACCGGGGAGCTGTTTTTT	CASSQDGLAGGTGELFF